The 20 T cell receptor beta chains reported below all come from one sample, sequenced in a study of blood T cell repertoires in COVID-19. Measured with immunoSEQ multiplex PCR; TCRdb has only the in-frame clones, and not every one. This table holds 250,000 to 300,000 clones, 80% to 90% found once. The sequencing sample was made of peripheral blood. Receptor source: a woman in her 50s with COVID-19, enrolled during active disease.

Here the CDR3 DNA reads TGTGCCAGCAGCCAAGACCCGGGTCATATCAACACTGAAGCTTTCTTT. This translates into CASSQDPGHINTEAFF. The chain couples TRBV14 to TRBJ1-1, with no clear D. Germline loops: CDR1 SGHDN, CDR2 FVKESK. This CDR3 has 16 residues. V gave up 0 bases and J gave up 2 bases, with 13 bases separating them. Full variable domain (rest looked up from reference TRBV14 and TRBJ1-1): EAGVTQFPSHSVIEKGQTVTLRCDPISGHDNLYWYRRVMGKEIKFLLHFVKESKQDESGMPNNRFLAERTGGTYSTLKVQPAELEDSGVYFCASSQDPGHINTEAFFGQGTRLTVV.

The chain joins TRBV20-1 to TRBJ2-3, with a weak D call TRBD2 (5 bases). Deletions cut 6 bases from V and 8 bases from J, with 12 bases between. The V gene's germline CDR1 is DFQATT and CDR2 SNEGSKA (reference sequence). The CDR3 spans 11 residues. CDR3 sequence: CSAILEATQYF. The CDR3 DNA reads as TGCAGTGCCATCTTGGAGGCTACGCAGTATTTT.

This clone came up once. The chain couples TRBV19 to TRBJ2-1; 11 nucleotides align to TRBD2. CDR1 is LNHDA, CDR2 SQIVND, per germline (reference sequence). CDR3 length equals 18 residues. The junction had 11 bases not matched to a gene; V was cut back by 4 bases and J by 3 bases. CDR3 DNA: TGTGCCAGTAGTACCCCGAGACTAGCGGGAACCCTCTACAATGAGCAGTTCTTC. Its protein is CASSTPRLAGTLYNEQFF.

This CDR3 reads CASSRTSGPSYEQYF. The CDR3 region has the DNA TGTGCCAGCAGCCGGACTAGCGGGCCCTCCTACGAGCAGTACTTC. The chain carries TRBV28 and TRBJ2-7; TRBD2 agrees at 11 bases. The CDR3 is 15 residues long. Germline loops: CDR1 MDHEN, CDR2 SYDVKM. Germline trimming cut 6 bases from V and 0 bases from J; bases unmatched to any gene: 4.

The V gene is TRBV9, the J gene TRBJ1-2, with 10 positions matching TRBD1. V gave up 4 bases and J gave up 5 bases; unmatched junction bases: 8. This CDR3 is built from 15 residues. Per the germline V gene, CDR1 is SGDLS and CDR2 is YYNGEE. The CDR3: CASSLTGGAGYGYTF. DNA of the CDR3: TGTGCCAGCAGCCTGACAGGGGGCGCTGGATATGGCTACACCTTC.

Only a few counts were recorded for this clone. The chain links TRBV5-1 to TRBJ1-5; D gene ambiguous. Germline CDR1 is SGHRS and CDR2 is YFSETQ. This CDR3 is 13 amino acids long. Trimming took 4 bases from V and 1 from J, leaving 6 bases between them. This chain's CDR3 is CASSVSSNQPQHF. Here the CDR3 DNA reads TGCGCCAGCAGCGTCTCGAGCAATCAGCCCCAGCATTTT.

The rearrangement joins TRBV19 to TRBJ1-1; tentative D call: TRBD1 (6 bases). Germline V gene sequence: CDR1 LNHDA, CDR2 SQIVND (reference sequence). The CDR3 totals 14 residues. The V and J ends lost 3 bases and 5 bases respectively, with 13 bases between them. The CDR3 is CASSILQGITEAFF. In nucleotides, the CDR3 is TGTGCCAGTAGTATCCTACAGGGAATAACTGAAGCTTTCTTT.

The rearrangement uses TRBV4-1 and TRBJ2-7; 9 bases match TRBD2. The ends lost 1 base at V and 4 bases at J; junction bases unmatched: 5. The germline CDR1 and CDR2 sequences are MGHRA and YSYEKL. The CDR3 runs to 15 residues. The CDR3 spells CASSQGVAGVYEQYF. CDR3 nucleotide sequence: TGCGCCAGCAGCCAAGGGGTAGCGGGAGTTTACGAGCAGTACTTC.

This clone appeared once. The same CDR3 can be traced to other DNA sequences in this sample. The chain uses TRBV7-9 and TRBJ1-2, with 7 nucleotides matching TRBD1. The CDR3 consists of 14 residues. Unmatched junction bases numbered 2, after V lost 1 base and J lost 3 bases. The germline gives CDR1 SEHNR, CDR2 FQNEAQ (reference sequence). The DNA for the CDR3 is TGTGCCAGCAGCTTAGGACAGGGTGACTATGGCTACACCTTC. Encoded protein: CASSLGQGDYGYTF.

The chain has TRBV27 and TRBJ1-6; D remains unclear. V was pared by 0 bases and J by 4 bases, with 7 bases between. The CDR3 contains 15 residues. Germline V gene data show CDR1 as MNHEY and CDR2 as SMNVEV (reference sequence). The CDR3 sequence: CASSLSPQYNSPLHF. The CDR3 coding sequence is TGTGCCAGCAGTTTATCCCCCCAATATAATTCACCCCTCCACTTT.

This chain connects TRBV5-1 to TRBJ1-3, with TRBD1 identical over 7 bases. Germline CDR1 is SGHRS and CDR2 is YFSETQ. The CDR3 extends over 15 amino acids. V shed 3 bases, J shed 0 bases, and the junction held 3 bases outside the gene matches. The CDR3 sequence: CASSSGTDSGNTIYF. The DNA for the CDR3 is TGCGCCAGCAGCTCAGGGACAGACTCTGGAAACACCATATATTTT.

The V call is TRBV28, the J call TRBJ1-5; 7 positions agree with TRBD1. This CDR3 has 17 amino acids. Germline V gene data show CDR1 as MDHEN and CDR2 as SYDVKM. After removal of 8 bases from V and 0 bases from J, the junction contained 13 bases not matched to a gene. In DNA form, the CDR3 reads TGTGCCAGCGGGGAAGGGACAGCTTATTATAGCAATCAGCCCCAGCATTTT. Its protein is CASGEGTAYYSNQPQHF.

The gene calls are TRBV18 and TRBJ2-3; D is unclear. Germline V gene sequence: CDR1 KGHSH, CDR2 LQKENI. This CDR3 has 13 amino acids. V was cut by 3 bases and J by 6 bases, with 10 bases left in between. The CDR3: CASSPSHQDTQYF. CDR3 bases: TGTGCCAGCTCACCCTCCCACCAGGATACGCAGTATTTT.

This clone was seen a handful of times. V usage is TRBV29-1 and J usage is TRBJ2-1; 9 nucleotides line up with TRBD2. V was clipped by 2 bases and J by 6 bases; unmatched bases: 2. The CDR3 extends over 13 amino acids. The V gene's germline CDR1 is SQVTM and CDR2 ANQGSEA. The CDR3 DNA follows: TGCAGCGTTGAACTAGCGGGAACCAATGAGCAGTTCTTC. Translation gives CSVELAGTNEQFF.

V gene TRBV6-5 combines with J gene TRBJ1-1; D is ambiguous. CDR1 is MNHEY and CDR2 is SVGAGI in the germline V gene. The V end was cut by 5 bases, the J end by 1 base, with 8 bases between. This CDR3 contains 13 residues. The CDR3 is CASSRAPNTEAFF. DNA for the CDR3: TGTGCCAGCAGTCGAGCTCCGAACACTGAAGCTTTCTTT.

This rearrangement joins TRBV7-9 to TRBJ2-1; TRBD1 aligns across 10 bases. Germline values: CDR1 SEHNR, CDR2 FQNEAQ (reference sequence). V gave up 6 bases and J gave up 9 bases; unmatched junction bases: 8. The CDR3 has 14 residues. CDR3: CASSLGQGIFEQFF. The CDR3 region has the DNA TGTGCCAGCAGTCTGGGACAGGGGATTTTTGAGCAGTTCTTC. Full variable domain (missing parts from reference TRBV7-9 and TRBJ2-1): DTGVSQNPRHKITKRGQNVTFRCDPISEHNRLYWYRQTLGQGPEFLTYFQNEAQLEKSRLLSDRFSAERPKGSFSTLEIQRTEQGDSAMYLCASSLGQGIFEQFFGPGTRLTVL.

This chain links TRBV4-2 with TRBJ2-7; TRBD2 matches 12 bases. This CDR3 is 20 amino acids long. The germline V gene has CDR1 LGHNA and CDR2 YNFKEQ. With V trimmed by 4 bases and J by 6 bases, 22 bases remained unmatched. The CDR3 spells CASSPRVGVRLAGVSAEQYF. The CDR3 DNA follows: TGTGCCAGCAGCCCTAGAGTAGGGGTTCGACTAGCGGGAGTCTCCGCCGAGCAGTACTTC.

The chain links TRBV30 to TRBJ1-2; 8 nucleotides agree with TRBD1. V lost 6 bases, J lost 5 bases, and 17 bases stayed unmatched. The CDR3 has 16 amino acids. CDR1 is GTSNPN and CDR2 is SVGIG in the germline V gene (reference sequence). CDR3 residues: CACSRDRGFLGYGYTF. CDR3 DNA sequence: TGTGCCTGCTCCCGAGACAGGGGATTCTTAGGGTATGGCTACACCTTC.

CDR3 protein: CAWSGGGSFQYF. The CDR3 DNA reads TGTGCCTGGAGTGGAGGCGGAAGTTTCCAGTACTTC. The chain carries TRBV30 and TRBJ2-5, with D unresolved. Germline V CDR1 and CDR2: GTSNPN, SVGIG (reference sequence). This CDR3 is built from 12 residues. The ends were cut back, 1 base at V and 10 bases at J, with 13 bases in the middle.

With respect to this clone: A junction end diverges from the germline sequence, so it may reflect a read error. The chain employs TRBV19 and TRBJ2-1, with a tentative D call TRBD2 (5 bases). The CDR3 has 20 amino acids. Germline CDR1 reads LNHDA; CDR2 reads SQIVND (reference sequence). The CDR3 is CASRPSRASLHISSYNEQFF. CDR3 nucleotide sequence: TGTGCTAGTAGGCCCTCGAGGGCTAGCCTACATATAAGCTCCTACAATGAGCAGTTCTTC. Using reference TRBV19 and TRBJ2-1 for the parts outside the CDR3, the full variable domain is DGGITQSPKYLFRKEGQNVTLSCEQNLNHDAMYWYRQDPGQGLRLIYYSQIVNDFQKGDIAEGYSVSREKKESFPLTVTSAQKNPTAFYLCASRPSRASLHISSYNEQFFGPGTRLTVL.